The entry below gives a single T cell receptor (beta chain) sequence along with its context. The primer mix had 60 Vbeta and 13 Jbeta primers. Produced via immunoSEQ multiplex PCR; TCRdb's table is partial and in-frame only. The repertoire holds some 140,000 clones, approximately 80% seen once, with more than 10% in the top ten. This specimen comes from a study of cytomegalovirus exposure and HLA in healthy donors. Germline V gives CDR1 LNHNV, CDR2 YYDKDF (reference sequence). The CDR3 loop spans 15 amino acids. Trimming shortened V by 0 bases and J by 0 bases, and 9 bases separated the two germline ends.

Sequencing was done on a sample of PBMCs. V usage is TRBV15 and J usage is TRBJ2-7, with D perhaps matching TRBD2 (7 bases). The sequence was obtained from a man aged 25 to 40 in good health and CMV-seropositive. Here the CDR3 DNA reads TGTGCCACCAGCAGAGATAGGGGGGGCTCCTACGAGCAGTACTTC. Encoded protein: CATSRDRGGSYEQYF.